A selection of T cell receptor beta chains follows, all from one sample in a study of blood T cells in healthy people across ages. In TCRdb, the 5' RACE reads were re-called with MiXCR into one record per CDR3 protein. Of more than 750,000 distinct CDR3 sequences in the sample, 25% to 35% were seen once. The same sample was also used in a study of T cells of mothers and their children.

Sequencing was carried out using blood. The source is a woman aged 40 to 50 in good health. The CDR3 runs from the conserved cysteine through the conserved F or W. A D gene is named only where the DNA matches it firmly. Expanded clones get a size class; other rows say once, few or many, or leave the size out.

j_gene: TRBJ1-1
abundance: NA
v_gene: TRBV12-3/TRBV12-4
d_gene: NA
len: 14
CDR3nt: TGTGCCAGCAGTATTTCAGGGGTAGGCACTGAAGCTTTCTTT
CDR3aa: CASSISGVGTEAFF

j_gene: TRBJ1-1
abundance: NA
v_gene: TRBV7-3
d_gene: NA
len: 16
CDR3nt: TGTGCCAGCAGCTTAATTATCTGGGGTGGGAACACTGAAGCTTTCTTT
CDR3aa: CASSLIIWGGNTEAFF

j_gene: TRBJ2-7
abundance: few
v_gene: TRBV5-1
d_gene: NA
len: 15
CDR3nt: TGCGCCAGCAGCTTTGCGGACTCCCTATACAATGAGCAGTACTTC
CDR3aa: CASSFADSLYNEQYF

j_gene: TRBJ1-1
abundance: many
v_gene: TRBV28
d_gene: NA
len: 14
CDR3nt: TGTGCCAGCAGAATCGGGCGGATGAACACTGAAGCTTTCTTT
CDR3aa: CASRIGRMNTEAFF

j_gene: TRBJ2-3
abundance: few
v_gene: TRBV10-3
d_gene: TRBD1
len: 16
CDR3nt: TGTGCCATCAGTGAAGAGGCAGGGGGCTTTGGGGATACGCAGTATTTT
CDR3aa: CAISEEAGGFGDTQYF

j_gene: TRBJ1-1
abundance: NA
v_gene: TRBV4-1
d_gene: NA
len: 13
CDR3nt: TGCGCCAGCAGCCAAGATAGGGCAGTGGAAGCTTTCTTT
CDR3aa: CASSQDRAVEAFF

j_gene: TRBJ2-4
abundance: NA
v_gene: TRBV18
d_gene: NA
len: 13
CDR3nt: TGTGCCAGCTCACCCGGGACCCACAATGAGCAGTACTTC
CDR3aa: CASSPGTHNEQYF

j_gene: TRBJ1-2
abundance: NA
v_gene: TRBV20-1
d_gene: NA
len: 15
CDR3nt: TGCAGTGCTAGAGGGCGGGGAGGGGCGACCTATGGCTACACCTTC
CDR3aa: CSARGRGGATYGYTF

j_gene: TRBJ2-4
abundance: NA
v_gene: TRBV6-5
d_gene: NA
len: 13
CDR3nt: TGTGCCAGCAGTTACAAGCAGACCTACCAGCAGTACTTC
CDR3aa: CASSYKQTYQQYF

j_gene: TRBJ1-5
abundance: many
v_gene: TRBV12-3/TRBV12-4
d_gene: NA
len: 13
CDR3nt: TGTGCCAGCAGTTTTCAGGGCGGGCAGCCCCAGCATTTT
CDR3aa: CASSFQGGQPQHF

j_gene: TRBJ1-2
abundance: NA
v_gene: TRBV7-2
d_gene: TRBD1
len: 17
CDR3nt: TGTGCCAGCAGCTTAGCGGGTGTTGGGACAGCAAACTATGGCTACACCTTC
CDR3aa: CASSLAGVGTANYGYTF

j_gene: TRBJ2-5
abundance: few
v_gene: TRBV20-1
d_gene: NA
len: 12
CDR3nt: TGCAGTGCTAGGCAGGGACGCGAGACCCAGTACTTC
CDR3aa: CSARQGRETQYF

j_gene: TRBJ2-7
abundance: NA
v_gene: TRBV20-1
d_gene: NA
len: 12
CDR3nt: TGCAGTGCTAACCCCGACAGCTACGAGCAGTACTTC
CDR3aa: CSANPDSYEQYF

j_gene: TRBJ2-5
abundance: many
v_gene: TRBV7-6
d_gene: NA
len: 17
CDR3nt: TGTGCCAGCAGCTCAGGTCGTTTAAGCGTATCCACGGAGACCCAGTACTTC
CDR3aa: CASSSGRLSVSTETQYF

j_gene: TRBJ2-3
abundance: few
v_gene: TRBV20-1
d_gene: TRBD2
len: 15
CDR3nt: TGCAGTGCTAGACTAGCGGGGGGACCCCCCAGAACGCAGTATTTT
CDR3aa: CSARLAGGPPRTQYF

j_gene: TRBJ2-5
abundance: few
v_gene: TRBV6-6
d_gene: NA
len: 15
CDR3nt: TGTGCCAGCAGTTCCGCTAGACTGACTCAAGAGACCCAGTACTTC
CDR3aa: CASSSARLTQETQYF

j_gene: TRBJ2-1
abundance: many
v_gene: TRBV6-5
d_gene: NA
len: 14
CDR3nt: TGTGCCAGCAGTTACTCGGAGGGGTTCGATGAGCAGTTCTTC
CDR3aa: CASSYSEGFDEQFF

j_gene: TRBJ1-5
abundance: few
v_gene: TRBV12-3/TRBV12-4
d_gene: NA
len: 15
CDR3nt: TGTGCCAGCAGTTTCCGGGGTCTCGGCAATCAGCCCCAGCATTTT
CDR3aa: CASSFRGLGNQPQHF

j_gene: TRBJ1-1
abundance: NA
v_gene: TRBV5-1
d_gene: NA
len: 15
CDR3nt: TGCGTCAGCAGCTTAAGTACCTCGATGAACACTGAAGCTTTCTTT
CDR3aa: CVSSLSTSMNTEAFF

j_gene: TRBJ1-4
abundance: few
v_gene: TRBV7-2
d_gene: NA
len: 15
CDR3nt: TGTGCCAGCAGCTTAGCTTCTGGCGGCATTGAAAAACTGTTTTTT
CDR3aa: CASSLASGGIEKLFF

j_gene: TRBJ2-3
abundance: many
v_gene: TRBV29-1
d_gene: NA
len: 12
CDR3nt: TGCAGCGTTGAGTTGGGGGATAAGACGCAGTATTTT
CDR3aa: CSVELGDKTQYF

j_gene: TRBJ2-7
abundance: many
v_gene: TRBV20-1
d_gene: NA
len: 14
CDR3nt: TGCAGTGCTAGAGCGGGATTTACCCTCTACGAGCAGTACTTC
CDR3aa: CSARAGFTLYEQYF

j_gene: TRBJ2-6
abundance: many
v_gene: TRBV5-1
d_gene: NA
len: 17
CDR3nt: TGCGCCAGCAGCTTGTCCCAAACAGGGCCTGGGGCCAACGTCCTGACTTTC
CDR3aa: CASSLSQTGPGANVLTF

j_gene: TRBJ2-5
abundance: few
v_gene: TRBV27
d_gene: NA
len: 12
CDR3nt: TGTACCAGTAGACAGGGACTTGAGACCCAGTACTTC
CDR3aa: CTSRQGLETQYF

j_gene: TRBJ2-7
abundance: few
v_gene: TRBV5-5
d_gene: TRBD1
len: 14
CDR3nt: TGTGCCAGTATCCTTGGGACAGAGACCTACGAGCAGTACTTC
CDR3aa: CASILGTETYEQYF

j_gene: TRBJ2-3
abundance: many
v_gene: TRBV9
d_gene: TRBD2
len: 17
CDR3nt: TGTGCCAGCAGCGTAGTTGCTAGCGGGCAGAGCACAGATACGCAGTATTTT
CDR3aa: CASSVVASGQSTDTQYF